Detailed here is one T cell receptor beta chain. Using immunoSEQ multiplex PCR, the repertoire was profiled, and TCRdb retains in-frame clones only, with some absent. The sample yields about 260,000 clones, about nine tenths seen once. The data were obtained in a study of cytomegalovirus exposure and HLA in healthy donors. After removal of 7 bases from V and 5 bases from J, the junction contained 12 bases not matched to a gene. CDR1 SNHLY and CDR2 FYNNEI come from the germline V gene. This CDR3 comprises 15 residues. The sequencing sample was made of PBMCs. The chain has TRBV2 and TRBJ2-3, with 7 bases fitting TRBD1. This sequence was found in a woman in her thirties in good health and CMV-seronegative. Here the CDR3 DNA reads TGTGCCAGCATTGGAGACAGGGTTCTAAGAGATACGCAGTATTTT. As protein: CASIGDRVLRDTQYF.